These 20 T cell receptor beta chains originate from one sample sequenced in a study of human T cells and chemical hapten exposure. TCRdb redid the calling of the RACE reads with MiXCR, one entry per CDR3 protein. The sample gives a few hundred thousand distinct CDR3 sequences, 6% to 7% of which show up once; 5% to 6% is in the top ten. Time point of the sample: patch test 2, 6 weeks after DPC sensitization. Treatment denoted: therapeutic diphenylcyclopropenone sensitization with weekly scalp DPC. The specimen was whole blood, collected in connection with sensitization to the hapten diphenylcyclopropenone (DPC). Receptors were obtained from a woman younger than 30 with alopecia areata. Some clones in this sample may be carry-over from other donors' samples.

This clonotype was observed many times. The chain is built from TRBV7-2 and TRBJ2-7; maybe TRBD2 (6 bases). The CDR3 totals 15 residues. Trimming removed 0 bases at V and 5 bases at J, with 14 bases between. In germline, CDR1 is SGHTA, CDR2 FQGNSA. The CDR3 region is CASSLAWGDWDEQYF. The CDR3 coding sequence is TGTGCCAGCAGCTTAGCTTGGGGGGATTGGGACGAGCAGTACTTC. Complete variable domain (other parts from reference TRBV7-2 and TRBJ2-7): GAGVSQSPSNKVTEKGKDVELRCDPISGHTALYWYRQSLGQGLEFLIYFQGNSAPDKSGLPSDRFSAERTGGSVSTLTIQRTQQEDSAVYLCASSLAWGDWDEQYFGPGTRLTVT.

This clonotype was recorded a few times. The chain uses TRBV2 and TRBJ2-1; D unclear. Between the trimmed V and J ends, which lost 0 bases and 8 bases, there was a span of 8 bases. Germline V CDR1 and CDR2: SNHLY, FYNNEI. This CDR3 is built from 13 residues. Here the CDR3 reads CASSEAGQYEQFF. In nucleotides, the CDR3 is TGTGCCAGCAGTGAAGCGGGCCAGTATGAGCAGTTCTTC.

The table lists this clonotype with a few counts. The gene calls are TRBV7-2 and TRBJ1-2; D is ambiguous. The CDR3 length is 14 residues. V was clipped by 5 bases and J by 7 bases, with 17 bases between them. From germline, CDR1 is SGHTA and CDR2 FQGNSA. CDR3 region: CASSAYSVTAGYTF. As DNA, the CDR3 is TGTGCCAGCAGCGCATATTCAGTGACCGCTGGCTACACCTTC.

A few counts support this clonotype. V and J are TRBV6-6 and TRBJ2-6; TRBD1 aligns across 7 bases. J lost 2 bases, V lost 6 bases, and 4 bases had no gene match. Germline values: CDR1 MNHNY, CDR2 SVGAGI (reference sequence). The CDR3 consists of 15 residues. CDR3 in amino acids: CASRQTGTGANVLTF. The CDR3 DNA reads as TGTGCCAGCAGGCAGACAGGGACTGGGGCCAACGTCCTGACTTTC.

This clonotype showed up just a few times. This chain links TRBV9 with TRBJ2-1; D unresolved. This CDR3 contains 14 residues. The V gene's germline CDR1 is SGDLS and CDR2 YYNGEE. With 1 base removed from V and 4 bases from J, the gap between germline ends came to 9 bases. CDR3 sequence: CASSVSPKYNEQFF. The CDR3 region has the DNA TGTGCCAGCAGCGTAAGTCCAAAATACAATGAGCAGTTCTTC.

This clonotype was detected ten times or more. CDR3 residues: CASSYRGLAKNIQYF. The CDR3 nucleotides are TGTGCCAGCAGTTACAGGGGACTAGCCAAAAACATTCAGTACTTC. The rearrangement uses TRBV6-2 or TRBV6-3 and TRBJ2-4, with D possibly TRBD2 on 6 matching bases. V lost 2 bases and J lost 0, with 8 bases in between. The CDR3 loop spans 15 amino acids. Germline assignment: CDR1 MNHEY and CDR2 SVGEGT.

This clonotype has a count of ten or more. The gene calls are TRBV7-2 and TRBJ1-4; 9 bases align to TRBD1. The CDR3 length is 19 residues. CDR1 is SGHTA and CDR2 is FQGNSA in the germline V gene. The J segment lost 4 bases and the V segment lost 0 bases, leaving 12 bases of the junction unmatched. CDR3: CASSLAGQGPGRFNEKLFF. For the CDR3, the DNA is TGTGCCAGCAGCTTAGCGGGACAGGGTCCGGGAAGATTTAATGAAAAACTGTTTTTT.

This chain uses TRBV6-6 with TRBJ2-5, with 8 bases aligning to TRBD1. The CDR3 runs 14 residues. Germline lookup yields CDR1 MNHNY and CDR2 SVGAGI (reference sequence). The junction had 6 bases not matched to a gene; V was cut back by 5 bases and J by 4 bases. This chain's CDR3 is CASSRGRGLETQYF. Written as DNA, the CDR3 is TGTGCCAGCAGTAGGGGCAGGGGGCTAGAGACCCAGTACTTC.

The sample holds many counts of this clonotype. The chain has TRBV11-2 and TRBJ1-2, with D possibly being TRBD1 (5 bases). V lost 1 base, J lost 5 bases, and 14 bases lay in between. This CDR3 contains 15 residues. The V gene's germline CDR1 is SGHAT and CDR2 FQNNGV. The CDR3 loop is CASSLGPDEGYGYTF. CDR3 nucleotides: TGTGCCAGCAGCTTAGGCCCAGATGAGGGGTATGGCTACACCTTC.

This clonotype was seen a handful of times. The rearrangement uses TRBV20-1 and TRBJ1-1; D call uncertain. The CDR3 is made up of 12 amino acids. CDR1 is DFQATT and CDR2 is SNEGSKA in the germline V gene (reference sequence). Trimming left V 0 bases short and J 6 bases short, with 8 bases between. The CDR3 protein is CSARDLQSEAFF. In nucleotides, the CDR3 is TGCAGTGCTAGAGACCTTCAGTCTGAAGCTTTCTTT.

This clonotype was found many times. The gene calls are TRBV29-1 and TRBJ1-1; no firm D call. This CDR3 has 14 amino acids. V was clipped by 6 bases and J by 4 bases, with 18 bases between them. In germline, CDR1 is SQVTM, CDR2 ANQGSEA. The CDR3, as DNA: TGCAGCGTCGGTAGAACGACGGGGAGCACTGAAGCTTTCTTT. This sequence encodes CSVGRTTGSTEAFF.

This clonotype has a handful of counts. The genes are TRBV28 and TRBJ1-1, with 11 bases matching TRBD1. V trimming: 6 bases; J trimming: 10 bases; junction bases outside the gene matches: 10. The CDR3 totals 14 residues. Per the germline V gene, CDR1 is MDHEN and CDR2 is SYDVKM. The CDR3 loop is CASSSGQGAGRAFF. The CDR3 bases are TGTGCCAGCAGCTCCGGACAGGGGGCTGGAAGAGCTTTCTTT. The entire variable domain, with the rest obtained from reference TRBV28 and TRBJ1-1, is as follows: DVKVTQSSRYLVKRTGEKVFLECVQDMDHENMFWYRQDPGLGLRLIYFSYDVKMKEKGDIPEGYSVSREKKERFSLILESASTNQTSMYLCASSSGQGAGRAFFGQGTRLTVV.

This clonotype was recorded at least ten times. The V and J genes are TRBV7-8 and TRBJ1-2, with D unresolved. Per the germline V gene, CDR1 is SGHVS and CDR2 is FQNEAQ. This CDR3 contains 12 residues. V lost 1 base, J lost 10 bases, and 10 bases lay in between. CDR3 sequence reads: CASSLDRAVYTF. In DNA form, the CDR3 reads TGTGCCAGCAGCTTAGATAGGGCAGTCTACACCTTC.

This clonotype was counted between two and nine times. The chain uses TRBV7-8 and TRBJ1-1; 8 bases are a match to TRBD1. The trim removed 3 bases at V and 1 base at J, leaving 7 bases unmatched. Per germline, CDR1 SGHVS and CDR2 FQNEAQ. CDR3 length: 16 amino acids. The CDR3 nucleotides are TGTGCCAGCAGCTTCGGACAGGGCGAGTCGAACACTGAAGCTTTCTTT. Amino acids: CASSFGQGESNTEAFF.

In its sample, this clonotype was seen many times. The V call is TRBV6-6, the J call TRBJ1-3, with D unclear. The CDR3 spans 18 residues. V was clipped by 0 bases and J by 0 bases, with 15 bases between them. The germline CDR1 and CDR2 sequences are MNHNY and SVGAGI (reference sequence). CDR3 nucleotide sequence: TGTGCCAGCAGTTACTCGTTTATGGGAACAATCTCTGGAAACACCATATATTTT. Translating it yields CASSYSFMGTISGNTIYF.

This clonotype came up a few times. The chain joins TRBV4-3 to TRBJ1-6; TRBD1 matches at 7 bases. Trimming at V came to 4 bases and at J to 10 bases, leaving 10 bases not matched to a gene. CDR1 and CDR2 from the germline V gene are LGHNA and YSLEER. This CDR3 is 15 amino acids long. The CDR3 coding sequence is TGCGCCAGCAGCCCCTCGACAGGGTCCGGATCACCCCTCCACTTT. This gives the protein CASSPSTGSGSPLHF.

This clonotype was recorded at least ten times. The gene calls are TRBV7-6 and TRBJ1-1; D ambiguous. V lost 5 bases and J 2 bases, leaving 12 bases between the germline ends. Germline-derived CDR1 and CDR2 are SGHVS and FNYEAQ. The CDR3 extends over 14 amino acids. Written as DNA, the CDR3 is TGTGCCAGCAGCCGAATAACAGCTAACACTGAAGCTTTCTTT. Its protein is CASSRITANTEAFF.

The CDR3 sequence: CASRQRAHCHQPQHF. For the CDR3, the DNA is TGTGCAAGTCGCCAAAGGGCCCACTGCCATCAGCCCCAGCATTTT. The genes are TRBV12-2 and TRBJ1-5. TRBV12-2 is listed as a pseudogene. CDR3 length: 15 amino acids.

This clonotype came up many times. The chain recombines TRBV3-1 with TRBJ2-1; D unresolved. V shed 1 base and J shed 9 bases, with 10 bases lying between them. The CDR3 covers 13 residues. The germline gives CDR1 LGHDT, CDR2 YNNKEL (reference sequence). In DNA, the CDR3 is TGTGCCAGCAGCCAAGGGGTATATGTTGAGCAGTTCTTC. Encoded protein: CASSQGVYVEQFF.

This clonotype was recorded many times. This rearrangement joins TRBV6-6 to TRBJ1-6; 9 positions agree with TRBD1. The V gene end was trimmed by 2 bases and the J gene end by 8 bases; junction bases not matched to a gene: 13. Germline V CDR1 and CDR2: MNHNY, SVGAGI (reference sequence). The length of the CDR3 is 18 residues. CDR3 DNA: TGTGCCAGCAGTTACGCTGGGACAGGGTCGGGTAGGGATTCACCCCTCCACTTT. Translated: CASSYAGTGSGRDSPLHF.